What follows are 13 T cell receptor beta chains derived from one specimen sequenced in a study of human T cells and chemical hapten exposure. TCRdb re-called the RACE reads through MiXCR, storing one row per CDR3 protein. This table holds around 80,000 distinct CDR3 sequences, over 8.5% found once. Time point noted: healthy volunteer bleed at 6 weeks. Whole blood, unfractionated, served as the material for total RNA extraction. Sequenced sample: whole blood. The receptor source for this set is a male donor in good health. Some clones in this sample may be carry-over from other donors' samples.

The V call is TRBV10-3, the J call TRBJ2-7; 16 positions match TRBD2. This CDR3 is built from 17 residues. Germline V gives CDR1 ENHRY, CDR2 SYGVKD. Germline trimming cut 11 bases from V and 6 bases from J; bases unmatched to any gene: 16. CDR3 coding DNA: TGTGCCGCATCAGGGGGACTAGCGGGGGGGCCCGCAGGCGAGCAGTACTTC. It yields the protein CAASGGLAGGPAGEQYF.

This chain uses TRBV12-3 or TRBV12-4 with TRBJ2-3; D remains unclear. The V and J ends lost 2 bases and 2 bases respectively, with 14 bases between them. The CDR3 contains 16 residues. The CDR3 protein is CASSLFGRALTDTQYF. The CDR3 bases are TGTGCCAGCAGTTTATTTGGTCGTGCCCTCACAGATACGCAGTATTTT.

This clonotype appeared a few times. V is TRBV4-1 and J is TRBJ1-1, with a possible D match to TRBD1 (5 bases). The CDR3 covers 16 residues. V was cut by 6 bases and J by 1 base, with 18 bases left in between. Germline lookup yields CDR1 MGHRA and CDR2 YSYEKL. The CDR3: CASRNPGKGRNTEAFF. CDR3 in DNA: TGCGCCAGCAGGAACCCGGGGAAGGGACGGAACACTGAAGCTTTCTTT.

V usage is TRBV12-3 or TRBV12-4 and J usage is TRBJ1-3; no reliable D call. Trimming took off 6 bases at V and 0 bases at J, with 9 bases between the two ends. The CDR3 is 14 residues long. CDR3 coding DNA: TGTGCCAGCAGCTACTCCAACTCTGGAAACACCATATATTTT. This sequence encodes CASSYSNSGNTIYF.

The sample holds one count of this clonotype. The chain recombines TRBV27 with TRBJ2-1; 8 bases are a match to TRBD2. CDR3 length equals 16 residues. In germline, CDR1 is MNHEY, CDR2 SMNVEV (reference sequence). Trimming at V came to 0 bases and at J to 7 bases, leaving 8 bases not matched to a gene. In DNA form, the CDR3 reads TGTGCCAGCAGTTTATCAGGTAGCGGGGCTTTGAATGAGCAGTTCTTC. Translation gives CASSLSGSGALNEQFF.

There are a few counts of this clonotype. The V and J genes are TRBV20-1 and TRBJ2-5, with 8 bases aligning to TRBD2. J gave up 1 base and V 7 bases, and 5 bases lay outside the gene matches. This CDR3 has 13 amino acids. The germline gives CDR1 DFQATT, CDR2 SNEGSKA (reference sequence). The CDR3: CSGSAGVQETQYF. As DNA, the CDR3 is TGCAGTGGCTCAGCGGGGGTCCAAGAGACCCAGTACTTC.

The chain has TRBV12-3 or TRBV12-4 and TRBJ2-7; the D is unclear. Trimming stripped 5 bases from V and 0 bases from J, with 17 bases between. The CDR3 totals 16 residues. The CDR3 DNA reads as TGTGCCAGCAGTGGAAGACGTCACCTCTTCTCCTACGAGCAGTACTTC. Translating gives CASSGRRHLFSYEQYF.

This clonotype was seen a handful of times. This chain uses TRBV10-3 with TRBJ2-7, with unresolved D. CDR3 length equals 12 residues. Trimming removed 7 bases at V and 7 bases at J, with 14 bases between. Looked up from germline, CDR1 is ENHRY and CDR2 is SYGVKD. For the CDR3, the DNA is TGTGCCATCAAGACGGATACGGAGGAGCAGTACTTC. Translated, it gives CAIKTDTEEQYF.

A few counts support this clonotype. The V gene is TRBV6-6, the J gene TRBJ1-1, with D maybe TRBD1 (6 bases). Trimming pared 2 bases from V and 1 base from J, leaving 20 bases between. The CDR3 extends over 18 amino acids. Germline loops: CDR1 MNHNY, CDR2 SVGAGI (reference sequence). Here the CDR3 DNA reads TGTGCCAGCAGTTACGGGCTGATTGGGACACACAAGAACACTGAAGCTTTCTTT. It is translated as CASSYGLIGTHKNTEAFF.

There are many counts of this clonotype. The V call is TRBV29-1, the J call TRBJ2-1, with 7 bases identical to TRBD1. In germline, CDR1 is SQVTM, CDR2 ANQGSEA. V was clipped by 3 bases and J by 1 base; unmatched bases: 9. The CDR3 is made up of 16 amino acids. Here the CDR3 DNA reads TGCAGCGTTGAGGGGGACAGATCCTATTCCTACAATGAGCAGTTCTTC. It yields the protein CSVEGDRSYSYNEQFF.

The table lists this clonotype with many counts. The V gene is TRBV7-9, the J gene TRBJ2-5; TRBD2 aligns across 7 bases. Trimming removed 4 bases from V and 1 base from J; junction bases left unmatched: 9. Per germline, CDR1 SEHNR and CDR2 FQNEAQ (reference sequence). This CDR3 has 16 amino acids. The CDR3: CASSSELGGSQETQYF. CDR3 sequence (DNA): TGTGCCAGCAGCTCCGAATTGGGGGGGAGCCAAGAGACCCAGTACTTC.

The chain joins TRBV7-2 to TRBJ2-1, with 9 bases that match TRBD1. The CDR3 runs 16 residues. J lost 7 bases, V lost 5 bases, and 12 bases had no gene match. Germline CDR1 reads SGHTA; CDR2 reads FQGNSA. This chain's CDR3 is CASSTRGQGSFNEQFF. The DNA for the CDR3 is TGTGCCAGCAGCACCCGAGGACAGGGGAGTTTTAATGAGCAGTTCTTC.

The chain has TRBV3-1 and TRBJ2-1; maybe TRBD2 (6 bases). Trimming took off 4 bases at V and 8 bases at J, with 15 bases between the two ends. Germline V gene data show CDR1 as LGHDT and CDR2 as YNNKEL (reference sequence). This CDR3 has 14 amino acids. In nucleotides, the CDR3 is TGTGCCAGCAGCCGTCCGTCCGGGAGCTATGAGCAGTTCTTC. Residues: CASSRPSGSYEQFF.